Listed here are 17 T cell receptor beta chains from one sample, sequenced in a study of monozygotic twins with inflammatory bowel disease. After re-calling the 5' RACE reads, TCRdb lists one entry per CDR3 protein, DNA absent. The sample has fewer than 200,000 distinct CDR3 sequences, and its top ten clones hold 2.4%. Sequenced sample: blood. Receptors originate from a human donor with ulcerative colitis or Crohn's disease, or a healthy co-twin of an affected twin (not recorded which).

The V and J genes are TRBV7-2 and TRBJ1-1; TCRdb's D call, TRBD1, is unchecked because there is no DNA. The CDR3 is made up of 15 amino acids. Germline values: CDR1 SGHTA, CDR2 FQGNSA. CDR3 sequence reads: CASSSQGSGGNEAFF.

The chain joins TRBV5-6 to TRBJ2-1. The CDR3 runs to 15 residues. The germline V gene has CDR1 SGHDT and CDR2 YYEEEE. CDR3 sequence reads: CASSLGPTLYNEQFF.

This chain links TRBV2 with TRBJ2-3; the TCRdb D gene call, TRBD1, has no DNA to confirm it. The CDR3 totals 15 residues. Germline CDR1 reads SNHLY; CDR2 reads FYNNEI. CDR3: CASWGGEGPTDTQYF.

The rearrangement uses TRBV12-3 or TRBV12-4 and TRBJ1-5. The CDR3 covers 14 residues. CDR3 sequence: CASSFPGLNQPQHF.

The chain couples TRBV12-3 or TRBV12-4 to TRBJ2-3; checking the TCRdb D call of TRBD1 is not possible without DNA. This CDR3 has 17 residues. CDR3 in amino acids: CASSLVSDILSTDTQYF.

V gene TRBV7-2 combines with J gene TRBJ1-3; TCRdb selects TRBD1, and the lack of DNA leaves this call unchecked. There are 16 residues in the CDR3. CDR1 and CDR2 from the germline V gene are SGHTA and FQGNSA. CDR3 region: CASSSLAGGSGNTIYF. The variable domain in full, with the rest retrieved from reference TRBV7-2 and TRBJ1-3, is GAGVSQSPSNKVTEKGKDVELRCDPISGHTALYWYRQSLGQGLEFLIYFQGNSAPDKSGLPSDRFSAERTGGSVSTLTIQRTQQEDSAVYLCASSSLAGGSGNTIYFGEGSWLTVV.

The CDR3 protein is CASSLGLFEARGNTEAFF. This chain joins TRBV27 and TRBJ1-1. From germline, CDR1 is MNHEY and CDR2 SMNVEV (reference sequence). The CDR3 sequence is 18 residues long.

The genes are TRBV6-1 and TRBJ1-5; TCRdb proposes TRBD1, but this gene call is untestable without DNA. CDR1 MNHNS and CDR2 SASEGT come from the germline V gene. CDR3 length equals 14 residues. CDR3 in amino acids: CASSEVLLFGIQHF.

The CDR3 loop reads CASKWDGGSYNEQFF. The chain combines TRBV19 with TRBJ2-1; absent DNA, TCRdb's TRBD1 call cannot be checked. Germline V gene lookup returns CDR1 LNHDA and CDR2 SQIVND (reference sequence). This CDR3 is built from 15 residues. The full variable domain, its missing parts supplied by reference TRBV19 and TRBJ2-1, is DGGITQSPKYLFRKEGQNVTLSCEQNLNHDAMYWYRQDPGQGLRLIYYSQIVNDFQKGDIAEGYSVSREKKESFPLTVTSAQKNPTAFYLCASKWDGGSYNEQFFGPGTRLTVL.

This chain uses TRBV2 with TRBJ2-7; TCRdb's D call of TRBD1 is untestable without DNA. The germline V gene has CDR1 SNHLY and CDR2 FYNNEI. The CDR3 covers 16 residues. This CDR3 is CASSGETRKRGYEQYF.

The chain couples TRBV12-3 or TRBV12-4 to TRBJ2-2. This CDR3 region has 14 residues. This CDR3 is CASRVGTTTGELFF.

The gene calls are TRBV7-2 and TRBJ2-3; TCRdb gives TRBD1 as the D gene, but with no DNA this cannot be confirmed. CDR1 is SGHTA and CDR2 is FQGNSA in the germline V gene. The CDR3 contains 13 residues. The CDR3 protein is CASSVTGPDTQYF.

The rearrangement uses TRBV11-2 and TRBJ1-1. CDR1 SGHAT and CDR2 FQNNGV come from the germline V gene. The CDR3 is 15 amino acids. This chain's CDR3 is CASSTHGEANTEAFF.

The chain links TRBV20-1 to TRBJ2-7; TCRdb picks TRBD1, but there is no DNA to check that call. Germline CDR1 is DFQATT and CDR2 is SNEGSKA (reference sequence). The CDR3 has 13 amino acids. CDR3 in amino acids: CSALGQGAHEQYF.

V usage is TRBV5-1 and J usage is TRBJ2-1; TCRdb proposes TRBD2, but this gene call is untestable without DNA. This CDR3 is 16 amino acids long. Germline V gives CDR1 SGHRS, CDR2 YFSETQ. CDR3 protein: CASSGYGGLEDNEQFF.

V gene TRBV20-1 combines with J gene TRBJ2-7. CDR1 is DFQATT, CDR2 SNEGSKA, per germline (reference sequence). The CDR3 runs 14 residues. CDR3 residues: CSALSTRSSYEQYF.

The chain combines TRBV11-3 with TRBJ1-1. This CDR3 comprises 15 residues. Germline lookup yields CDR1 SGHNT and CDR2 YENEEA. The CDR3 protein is CASSLDGVGNTEAFF. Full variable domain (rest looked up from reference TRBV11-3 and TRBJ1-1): EAGVVQSPRYKIIEKKQPVAFWCNPISGHNTLYWYLQNLGQGPELLIRYENEEAVDDSQLPKDRFSAERLKGVDSTLKIQPAELGDSAVYLCASSLDGVGNTEAFFGQGTRLTVV.